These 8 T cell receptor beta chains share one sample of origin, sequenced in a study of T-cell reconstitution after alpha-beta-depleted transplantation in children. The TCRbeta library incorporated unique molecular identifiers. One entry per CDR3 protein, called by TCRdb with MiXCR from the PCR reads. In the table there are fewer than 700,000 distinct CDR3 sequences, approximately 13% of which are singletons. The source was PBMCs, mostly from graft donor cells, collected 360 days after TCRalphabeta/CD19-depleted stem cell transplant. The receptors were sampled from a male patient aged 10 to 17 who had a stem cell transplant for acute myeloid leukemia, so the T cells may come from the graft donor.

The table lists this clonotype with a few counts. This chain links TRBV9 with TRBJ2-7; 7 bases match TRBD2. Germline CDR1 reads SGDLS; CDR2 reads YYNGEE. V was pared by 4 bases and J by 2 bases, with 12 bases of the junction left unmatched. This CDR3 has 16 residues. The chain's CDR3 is CASSPDGGGWAYEQYF. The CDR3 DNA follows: TGTGCCAGCAGCCCTGATGGGGGAGGGTGGGCCTACGAGCAGTACTTC.

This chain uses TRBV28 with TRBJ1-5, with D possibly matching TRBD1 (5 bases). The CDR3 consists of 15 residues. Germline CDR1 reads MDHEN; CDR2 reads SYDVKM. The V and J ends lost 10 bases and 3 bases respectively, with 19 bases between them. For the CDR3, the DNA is TGTGCCACTAGAACCACCGACAGACCCAATCAGCCCCAGCATTTT. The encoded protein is CATRTTDRPNQPQHF.

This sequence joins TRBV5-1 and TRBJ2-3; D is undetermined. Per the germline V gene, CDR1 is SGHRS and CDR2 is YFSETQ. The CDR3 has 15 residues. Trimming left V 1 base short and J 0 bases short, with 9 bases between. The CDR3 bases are TGCGCCAGCAGCTTGTCTCTCATTAGCACAGATACGCAGTATTTT. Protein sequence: CASSLSLISTDTQYF.

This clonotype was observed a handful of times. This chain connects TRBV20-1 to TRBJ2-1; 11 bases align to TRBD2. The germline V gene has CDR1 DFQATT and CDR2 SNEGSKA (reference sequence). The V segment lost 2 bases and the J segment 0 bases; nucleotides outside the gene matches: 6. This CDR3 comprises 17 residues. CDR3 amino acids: CSARPSGRPSSYNEQFF. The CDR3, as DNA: TGCAGTGCTAGACCTAGCGGGAGGCCCAGCTCCTACAATGAGCAGTTCTTC.

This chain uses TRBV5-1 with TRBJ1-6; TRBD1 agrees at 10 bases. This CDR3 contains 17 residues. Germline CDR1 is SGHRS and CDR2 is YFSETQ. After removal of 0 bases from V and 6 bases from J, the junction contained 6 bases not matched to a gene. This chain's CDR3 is CASSLAGDRGSNSPLHF. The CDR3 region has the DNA TGCGCCAGCAGCTTGGCCGGGGACAGGGGATCTAATTCACCCCTCCACTTT. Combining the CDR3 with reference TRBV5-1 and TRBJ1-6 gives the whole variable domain KAGVTQTPRYLIKTRGQQVTLSCSPISGHRSVSWYQQTPGQGLQFLFEYFSETQRNKGNFPGRFSGRQFSNSRSEMNVSTLELGDSALYLCASSLAGDRGSNSPLHFGNGTRLTVT.

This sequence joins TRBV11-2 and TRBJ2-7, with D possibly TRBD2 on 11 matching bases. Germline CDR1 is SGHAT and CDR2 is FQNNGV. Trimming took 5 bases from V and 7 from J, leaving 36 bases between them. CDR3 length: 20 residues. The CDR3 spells CASSPHTWDRGSGRASEQYF. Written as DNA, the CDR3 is TGTGCCAGCAGCCCTCACACCTGGGACAGGGGTAGCGGGAGGGCCTCGGAGCAGTACTTC.

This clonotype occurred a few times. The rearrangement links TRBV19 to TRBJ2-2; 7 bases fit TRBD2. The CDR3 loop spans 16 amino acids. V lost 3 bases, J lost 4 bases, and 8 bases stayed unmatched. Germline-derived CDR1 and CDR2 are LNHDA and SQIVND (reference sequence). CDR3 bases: TGTGCCAGTAGTATCCTCTCGGGACTACTCACCGGGGAGCTGTTTTTT. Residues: CASSILSGLLTGELFF.

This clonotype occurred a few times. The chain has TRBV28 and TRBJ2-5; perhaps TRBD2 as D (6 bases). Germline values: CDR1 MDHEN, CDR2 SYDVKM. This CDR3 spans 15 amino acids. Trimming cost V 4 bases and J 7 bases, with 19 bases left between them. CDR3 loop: CASSSRGYPQGTQYF. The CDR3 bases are TGTGCCAGCAGTTCGCGGGGCTACCCTCAGGGGACCCAGTACTTC. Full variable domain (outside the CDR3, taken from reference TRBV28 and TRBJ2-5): DVKVTQSSRYLVKRTGEKVFLECVQDMDHENMFWYRQDPGLGLRLIYFSYDVKMKEKGDIPEGYSVSREKKERFSLILESASTNQTSMYLCASSSRGYPQGTQYFGPGTRLLVL.